The 22 T cell receptor beta chains in this list originate from one sample, sequenced in a study of Ad26.COV2.S vaccination and SARS-CoV-2 variants. Treatment: about 20 received Ad26.COV2.S at low or high dose, single or two shots; five or six received placebo; per-sample allocation not given. The study sampled participants on day 63 after the first vaccine or placebo injection. The data were produced by immunoSEQ multiplex PCR, yet TCRdb's version contains in-frame clones alone and is incomplete. The sample lists more than 400,000 clones, approximately 92% occurring once. The sample was peripheral blood, taken in a trial of Ad26.COV2.S vaccine versus placebo. These receptors came from a person between 18 and 60 years old who received the Ad26.COV2.S COVID-19 vaccine or a placebo.

The chain has TRBV30 and TRBJ2-1; D remains ambiguous. The CDR3 runs 14 residues. V was trimmed by 0 bases and J by 4 bases, leaving 10 bases between them. The germline V gene encodes CDR1 GTSNPN and CDR2 SVGIG (reference sequence). In DNA form, the CDR3 reads TGTGCCTGGAGTGTACCCCGGCGGTACAATGAGCAGTTCTTC. This codes for CAWSVPRRYNEQFF.

This clone occurred once. J is TRBJ1-5 and V is TRBV6-5, with D possibly matching TRBD1 (5 bases). The CDR3 totals 13 residues. Germline CDR1 reads MNHEY; CDR2 reads SVGAGI. Between the trimmed V and J ends, which lost 6 bases and 4 bases, there was a span of 10 bases. The CDR3 DNA sequence: TGTGCCAGCAGAGGGTCAGGGAATCAGCCCCAGCATTTT. Its protein is CASRGSGNQPQHF.

This clone was detected only once. The CDR3 sequence: CASSNNRPQETQYF. CDR3 sequence (DNA): TGCGCCAGCAGTAATAACCGGCCCCAGGAGACCCAGTACTTC. The V and J genes are TRBV10-2 and TRBJ2-5, with D uncertain. The CDR3 runs to 14 residues. V dropped 5 bases and J dropped 5 bases, with 15 bases sitting between them. Germline CDR1 WSHSY, CDR2 SAAADI.

The chain employs TRBV28 and TRBJ2-3, with 9 bases aligning to TRBD2. V was pared by 6 bases and J by 1 base, with 5 bases of the junction left unmatched. CDR3 size: 15 residues. The germline V gene encodes CDR1 MDHEN and CDR2 SYDVKM. The CDR3 sequence: CASSSSGAGTDTQYF. Here the CDR3 DNA reads TGTGCCAGCAGCTCTAGCGGGGCTGGCACAGATACGCAGTATTTT.

V usage is TRBV6-5 and J usage is TRBJ2-5, with D perhaps TRBD1 (6 bases). Germline assignment: CDR1 MNHEY and CDR2 SVGAGI. With 6 bases removed from V and 1 base from J, the gap between germline ends came to 12 bases. This CDR3 is built from 14 residues. The CDR3 region is CASSTGDTQETQYF. For the CDR3, the DNA is TGTGCCAGCAGCACCGGGGACACCCAAGAGACCCAGTACTTC.

The gene calls are TRBV5-6 and TRBJ2-7, with a tentative D call TRBD2 (6 bases). From germline, CDR1 is SGHDT and CDR2 YYEEEE. There are 16 residues in the CDR3. Trimming took 1 base from V and 2 from J, leaving 16 bases between them. The CDR3, as DNA: TGTGCCAGCAGCTTGCCCGCTAGCGCCCCACCCTACGAGCAGTACTTC. Protein sequence: CASSLPASAPPYEQYF.

The V and J genes are TRBV4-2 and TRBJ2-2; 8 nucleotides align to TRBD2. The germline gives CDR1 LGHNA, CDR2 YNFKEQ. The V segment lost 6 bases and the J segment 6 bases; nucleotides outside the gene matches: 3. CDR3 length: 13 amino acids. CDR3 nucleotides: TGTGCCAGCAGTCCCGGGGGGGCCGGGGAGCTGTTTTTT. Amino acids: CASSPGGAGELFF.

The chain has TRBV9 and TRBJ2-7, with TRBD2 as a possible D gene (6 bases). V was shortened by 6 bases and J by 0 bases, with 13 bases between the two germline ends. CDR3 length: 14 residues. Germline V gene lookup returns CDR1 SGDLS and CDR2 YYNGEE. The CDR3 protein is CASNAGPSSYEQYF. The CDR3 region has the DNA TGTGCCAGCAACGCGGGACCAAGCTCCTACGAGCAGTACTTC.

This clone has a single count. The gene calls are TRBV19 and TRBJ1-2; D is undetermined. Germline CDR1 is LNHDA and CDR2 is SQIVND (reference sequence). Trimming pared 6 bases from V and 7 bases from J, leaving 12 bases between. CDR3 length: 12 amino acids. The DNA of the CDR3 is TGTGCCAGTAGCGACCTCACATTTGGCTACACCTTC. Amino acid sequence: CASSDLTFGYTF.

V gene TRBV19 combines with J gene TRBJ1-2, with D perhaps TRBD1 (5 bases). V lost 7 bases, J lost 4 bases, and 16 bases lay in between. Germline V gene data show CDR1 as LNHDA and CDR2 as SQIVND (reference sequence). The CDR3 contains 14 residues. CDR3 nucleotides: TGTGCCAGTACCCCAGGGTATGGTGGCTATGGCTACACCTTC. This translates into CASTPGYGGYGYTF.

This clone was counted a few times. CDR3 coding DNA: TGTGCCAGCAGTTTCCAAACAGGACTTACCTATAATTCACCCCTCCACTTT. Translation gives CASSFQTGLTYNSPLHF. The rearrangement uses TRBV27 and TRBJ1-6; the D gene is possibly TRBD1 (5 bases). The CDR3 is 17 amino acids. V was clipped by 3 bases and J by 2 bases, with 14 bases between them. Germline-derived CDR1 and CDR2 are MNHEY and SMNVEV (reference sequence).

The V gene is TRBV7-9, the J gene TRBJ1-1; no definite D call. Germline lookup yields CDR1 SEHNR and CDR2 FQNEAQ (reference sequence). The V and J ends lost 4 bases and 5 bases respectively, with 11 bases between them. This CDR3 has 13 residues. The CDR3 is CASSSPRGTEAFF. In DNA, the CDR3 is TGTGCCAGCAGCTCACCCCGCGGGACTGAAGCTTTCTTT.

J is TRBJ1-4 and V is TRBV21-1. TRBV21-1 constitutes a pseudogene. This CDR3 is 17 amino acids long. The CDR3, as DNA: TGTGCCAGCAGCAAAGGACCCGTGGGGGGGGGAGGTGAAAAACTGTTTTTT. It encodes CASSKGPVGGGGEKLFF.

This clone was counted once. The V and J genes are TRBV2 and TRBJ1-2; TRBD1 aligns across 7 bases. Germline-derived CDR1 and CDR2 are SNHLY and FYNNEI. The CDR3 loop spans 14 amino acids. The junction had 5 bases not matched to a gene; V was cut back by 7 bases and J by 0 bases. The CDR3 reads CASIGQGANYGYTF. The DNA for the CDR3 is TGTGCCAGCATCGGGCAGGGGGCTAACTATGGCTACACCTTC. Full variable domain (remainder filled in from reference TRBV2 and TRBJ1-2): EPEVTQTPSHQVTQMGQEVILRCVPISNHLYFYWYRQILGQKVEFLVSFYNNEISEKSEIFDDQFSVERPDGSNFTLKIRSTKLEDSAMYFCASIGQGANYGYTFGSGTRLTVV.

The J gene is TRBJ2-1, the V gene TRBV13; D not certain. V lost 4 bases to trimming and J lost 7 bases, with 11 bases between them. This CDR3 is 13 amino acids long. The germline gives CDR1 PRHDT, CDR2 FYEKMQ (reference sequence). The CDR3 nucleotides read TGTGCCAGCAGCTCCCGCCAAACTAATGAGCAGTTCTTC. This translates into CASSSRQTNEQFF.

DNA for the CDR3: TGTGCCATCAGTGAGTCGTTACTAGCGGGGCCCTCCGGGGAGCTGTTTTTT. Residues: CAISESLLAGPSGELFF. The chain couples TRBV10-3 to TRBJ2-2; TRBD2 matches 10 bases. Germline lookup yields CDR1 ENHRY and CDR2 SYGVKD. V lost 0 bases, J lost 6 bases, and 7 bases stayed unmatched. The CDR3 is 17 residues long.

This clone was found a few times. The V call is TRBV7-9, the J call TRBJ1-3; tentatively, D is TRBD1 (5 bases). This CDR3 is built from 13 residues. Trimming cost V 8 bases and J 0 bases, with 8 bases left between them. From germline, CDR1 is SEHNR and CDR2 FQNEAQ (reference sequence). CDR3 sequence (DNA): TGTGCCAGCCAGGGCAGCTCTGGAAACACCATATATTTT. As protein: CASQGSSGNTIYF.

The V gene is TRBV24-1, the J gene TRBJ2-5; possibly TRBD1 for D (6 bases). V dropped 0 bases and J dropped 5 bases, with 12 bases sitting between them. Per the germline V gene, CDR1 is KGHDR and CDR2 is SFDVKD. The CDR3 covers 15 residues. DNA for the CDR3: TGTGCCACCAGTGATTTGACGGGGCAGGGGGAGACCCAGTACTTC. Translating it yields CATSDLTGQGETQYF.

The J gene is TRBJ2-3, the V gene TRBV12-5; 13 bases align to TRBD2. Germline trimming cut 1 base from V and 5 bases from J; bases unmatched to any gene: 12. Germline values: CDR1 LGHNT, CDR2 FRNRAP. The CDR3 extends over 19 amino acids. CDR3 sequence (DNA): TGTGCTAGTGGTTTGGACCAGGGACTAGCGGGACCCTCAGGAGATACGCAGTATTTT. This codes for CASGLDQGLAGPSGDTQYF.

This clone has just one count. The V and J genes are TRBV5-6 and TRBJ2-1; 7 nucleotides line up with TRBD1. V lost 0 bases, J lost 6 bases, and 0 bases stayed unmatched. CDR1 is SGHDT, CDR2 YYEEEE, per germline. The length of the CDR3 is 13 residues. In nucleotides, the CDR3 is TGTGCCAGCAGCTTGGGACAGGGCAATGAGCAGTTCTTC. This codes for CASSLGQGNEQFF.

This clone is a singleton in its sample. V gene TRBV5-5 combines with J gene TRBJ1-3; D is unclear. This CDR3 is built from 15 residues. The germline V gene encodes CDR1 SGHKS and CDR2 YYEKEE (reference sequence). Between the trimmed V and J ends, which lost 0 bases and 4 bases, there was a span of 11 bases. Written as DNA, the CDR3 is TGTGCCAGCAGCTTGGGACCAGATGGGGGAAACACCATATATTTT. Protein product: CASSLGPDGGNTIYF.

This clone has just a few counts. V and J are TRBV4-2 and TRBJ1-2, with 7 positions matching TRBD1. Germline V CDR1 and CDR2: LGHNA, YNFKEQ. V shed 2 bases, J shed 10 bases, and the junction held 7 bases outside the gene matches. The CDR3 totals 13 residues. In DNA, the CDR3 is TGTGCCAGCAGCCAACCGGGACAGTATCTCTACACCTTC. As protein: CASSQPGQYLYTF.